Listed below are T cell receptor beta chains from one sample, sequenced in a study of CD8 T cells in ankylosing spondylitis. From the 5' RACE reads, TCRdb called clonotypes with MiXCR, one entry per CDR3 protein. Among 700,000 or so distinct CDR3 sequences listed, 15% to 20% were seen once. The material sequenced was blood, either unsorted or a sorted T cell fraction (not recorded which). All receptors come from a male donor with ankylosing spondylitis. CDR3s include the opening cysteine and the closing phenylalanine or tryptophan. Fields, in order: J gene, V gene, clone size, D gene, CDR3 protein, CDR3 DNA. The D gene is left open where the match is weak. Expanded clones get a size class; other rows say once, few or many, or leave the size out.

J gene: TRBJ2-3; V gene: TRBV2; clone size: NA; D gene: NA; CDR3 protein: CASRAGWRLDTQYF; CDR3 DNA: TGTGCCAGCAGGGCGGGGTGGAGGTTAGATACGCAGTATTTT
J gene: TRBJ2-5; V gene: TRBV29-1; clone size: few; D gene: TRBD1; CDR3 protein: CSVDGDRVDETQYF; CDR3 DNA: TGCAGCGTTGATGGGGACAGGGTGGACGAGACCCAGTACTTC
J gene: TRBJ2-7; V gene: TRBV5-6; clone size: NA; D gene: NA; CDR3 protein: CASSLDGQEQYF; CDR3 DNA: TGTGCCAGCAGCTTGGACGGGCAAGAGCAGTACTTC
J gene: TRBJ1-3; V gene: TRBV29-1; clone size: NA; D gene: NA; CDR3 protein: CSVALMGTPGGNTIYF; CDR3 DNA: TGCAGCGTTGCTCTGATGGGGACTCCTGGTGGAAACACCATATATTTT
J gene: TRBJ2-2; V gene: TRBV20-1; clone size: NA; D gene: NA; CDR3 protein: CSARVRGTNTGELFF; CDR3 DNA: TGCAGTGCTAGAGTTAGAGGGACGAACACCGGGGAGCTGTTTTTT
J gene: TRBJ2-1; V gene: TRBV7-2; clone size: NA; D gene: NA; CDR3 protein: CASRRTGTPGANEQFF; CDR3 DNA: TGTGCCAGCAGAAGAACCGGGACCCCCGGGGCCAATGAGCAGTTCTTC
J gene: TRBJ2-7; V gene: TRBV20-1; clone size: many; D gene: TRBD1; CDR3 protein: CSARTTDRASHYEQYF; CDR3 DNA: TGCAGTGCTAGAACCACCGACAGGGCCTCCCACTACGAGCAGTACTTC
J gene: TRBJ2-2; V gene: TRBV20-1; clone size: few; D gene: TRBD2; CDR3 protein: CSARTSGGAKAGELFF; CDR3 DNA: TGCAGTGCCAGGACTAGCGGGGGGGCCAAGGCCGGGGAGCTGTTTTTT
J gene: TRBJ2-1; V gene: TRBV3-1; clone size: NA; D gene: NA; CDR3 protein: CASSQNPASYNEQFF; CDR3 DNA: TGTGCCAGCAGCCAAAACCCGGCCTCCTACAATGAGCAGTTCTTC
J gene: TRBJ2-1; V gene: TRBV7-2; clone size: few; D gene: NA; CDR3 protein: CASSPWGASNNEQFF; CDR3 DNA: TGTGCCAGCAGCCCGTGGGGGGCTTCAAACAATGAGCAGTTCTTC
J gene: TRBJ2-5; V gene: TRBV5-6; clone size: NA; D gene: TRBD2; CDR3 protein: CASSLGGLAIQETQYF; CDR3 DNA: TGTGCCAGCAGCTTGGGAGGACTAGCAATCCAAGAGACCCAGTACTTC
J gene: TRBJ1-3; V gene: TRBV20-1; clone size: NA; D gene: NA; CDR3 protein: CSAIILRGGSGNTIYF; CDR3 DNA: TGCAGTGCTATAATACTGCGTGGGGGCTCTGGAAACACCATATATTTT
J gene: TRBJ2-7; V gene: TRBV7-2; clone size: NA; D gene: NA; CDR3 protein: CASSLSSRGSYEQYF; CDR3 DNA: TGTGCCAGCAGCTTATCGTCCCGGGGATCCTACGAGCAGTACTTC
J gene: TRBJ1-2; V gene: TRBV5-1; clone size: NA; D gene: NA; CDR3 protein: CASSLDPVANYGYTF; CDR3 DNA: TGCGCCAGCAGCTTGGATCCAGTAGCTAACTATGGCTACACCTTC
J gene: TRBJ2-7; V gene: TRBV11-2; clone size: few; D gene: TRBD2; CDR3 protein: CASSLVGGRGSEQYF; CDR3 DNA: TGTGCCAGCAGCTTAGTCGGCGGGAGGGGCAGCGAGCAGTACTTC
J gene: TRBJ1-6; V gene: TRBV19; clone size: NA; D gene: TRBD1; CDR3 protein: CATNTGGNSPLHF; CDR3 DNA: TGTGCCACTAATACAGGGGGTAATTCACCCCTCCACTTT
J gene: TRBJ1-2; V gene: TRBV5-1; clone size: NA; D gene: NA; CDR3 protein: CASSPAEIRDYGYTF; CDR3 DNA: TGCGCCAGCAGCCCTGCGGAGATCAGGGACTATGGCTACACCTTC
J gene: TRBJ2-2; V gene: TRBV5-6; clone size: NA; D gene: TRBD2; CDR3 protein: CASSLASGGLNTGELFF; CDR3 DNA: TGTGCCAGCAGCTTGGCTAGCGGGGGCCTTAACACCGGGGAGCTGTTTTTT
J gene: TRBJ1-2; V gene: TRBV5-1; clone size: NA; D gene: TRBD1; CDR3 protein: CASSWDSGGYTF; CDR3 DNA: TGCGCCAGCAGCTGGGACAGCGGAGGCTACACCTTC
J gene: TRBJ1-1; V gene: TRBV2; clone size: NA; D gene: NA; CDR3 protein: CASSKMNTEAFF; CDR3 DNA: TGTGCCAGCAGTAAAATGAACACTGAAGCTTTCTTT
J gene: TRBJ2-7; V gene: TRBV7-9; clone size: few; D gene: NA; CDR3 protein: CASSGPRDTSYEQYF; CDR3 DNA: TGTGCCAGCAGCGGCCCCCGGGACACCTCCTACGAGCAGTACTTC
J gene: TRBJ1-3; V gene: TRBV20-1; clone size: few; D gene: NA; CDR3 protein: CSARLAGLSGNTIYF; CDR3 DNA: TGCAGTGCTAGATTGGCAGGCCTCTCTGGAAACACCATATATTTT
J gene: TRBJ2-5; V gene: TRBV25-1; clone size: NA; D gene: NA; CDR3 protein: CASSPQGQEQETQYF; CDR3 DNA: TGTGCCAGCAGTCCCCAGGGGCAGGAGCAAGAGACCCAGTACTTC
J gene: TRBJ2-1; V gene: TRBV5-1; clone size: many; D gene: TRBD1; CDR3 protein: CASSTGDRTPNNEQFF; CDR3 DNA: TGCGCCAGCAGCACAGGGGACAGAACACCAAACAATGAGCAGTTCTTC
J gene: TRBJ2-7; V gene: TRBV7-8; clone size: many; D gene: NA; CDR3 protein: CASSSQSEQYF; CDR3 DNA: TGTGCCAGCAGCTCCCAAAGTGAGCAGTACTTC
J gene: TRBJ2-1; V gene: TRBV5-1; clone size: few; D gene: TRBD2; CDR3 protein: CASSPGLAGGEEQFF; CDR3 DNA: TGCGCCAGCAGCCCGGGACTAGCGGGGGGGGAAGAGCAGTTCTTC
J gene: TRBJ1-5; V gene: TRBV15; clone size: few; D gene: TRBD1; CDR3 protein: CATSTILGQGGQPQHF; CDR3 DNA: TGTGCCACCAGCACCATCCTGGGACAGGGCGGTCAGCCCCAGCATTTT
J gene: TRBJ2-2; V gene: TRBV12-3/TRBV12-4; clone size: NA; D gene: NA; CDR3 protein: CASRQPGTGELFF; CDR3 DNA: TGTGCCAGCAGACAGCCGGGCACCGGGGAGCTGTTTTTT
J gene: TRBJ2-7; V gene: TRBV5-6; clone size: few; D gene: TRBD1; CDR3 protein: CASSDGTGIDEQYF; CDR3 DNA: TGTGCCAGCAGCGACGGGACAGGGATCGACGAGCAGTACTTC
J gene: TRBJ2-1; V gene: TRBV4-1; clone size: few; D gene: NA; CDR3 protein: CASSQILVEGPRVYEQFF; CDR3 DNA: TGCGCCAGCAGCCAAATCCTGGTGGAGGGGCCAAGGGTATATGAGCAGTTCTTC
J gene: TRBJ1-3; V gene: TRBV28; clone size: many; D gene: NA; CDR3 protein: CASSLHAASRSGNTIYF; CDR3 DNA: TGTGCCAGCAGCCTCCATGCGGCCAGTCGCTCTGGAAACACCATATATTTT
J gene: TRBJ2-3; V gene: TRBV27; clone size: NA; D gene: TRBD2; CDR3 protein: CASSPFWGGPPDTQYF; CDR3 DNA: TGTGCCAGCAGCCCTTTCTGGGGAGGGCCTCCAGATACGCAGTATTTT
J gene: TRBJ2-1; V gene: TRBV13; clone size: many; D gene: NA; CDR3 protein: CASSPSRGSPRNEQFF; CDR3 DNA: TGTGCCAGCAGCCCCTCGAGAGGGAGTCCTAGAAATGAGCAGTTCTTC
J gene: TRBJ2-1; V gene: TRBV20-1; clone size: NA; D gene: TRBD2; CDR3 protein: CSARGPPSLAETYNEQFF; CDR3 DNA: TGCAGTGCTAGAGGGCCCCCCTCACTAGCGGAAACCTACAATGAGCAGTTCTTC
J gene: TRBJ2-1; V gene: TRBV29-1; clone size: few; D gene: TRBD2; CDR3 protein: CSGQGTSVDNEQFF; CDR3 DNA: TGCAGCGGCCAAGGGACTAGCGTTGACAATGAGCAGTTCTTC
J gene: TRBJ1-1; V gene: TRBV6-6; clone size: few; D gene: TRBD1; CDR3 protein: CASSSQGRGEAFF; CDR3 DNA: TGTGCCAGCAGTTCACAGGGGAGGGGTGAAGCTTTCTTT
J gene: TRBJ1-1; V gene: TRBV28; clone size: few; D gene: NA; CDR3 protein: CASSFPFPQNTEAFF; CDR3 DNA: TGTGCCAGCAGTTTCCCTTTTCCCCAGAACACTGAAGCTTTCTTT
J gene: TRBJ1-2; V gene: TRBV3-1; clone size: NA; D gene: TRBD1; CDR3 protein: CASSSLQGANGYTF; CDR3 DNA: TGTGCCAGCAGCTCGTTACAGGGGGCCAATGGCTACACCTTC
J gene: TRBJ1-5; V gene: TRBV7-2; clone size: NA; D gene: NA; CDR3 protein: CASRGEAGNQPQHF; CDR3 DNA: TGTGCCAGCAGGGGTGAGGCGGGCAATCAGCCCCAGCATTTT
J gene: TRBJ2-7; V gene: TRBV4-1; clone size: few; D gene: NA; CDR3 protein: CASSPGIGSNEQYF; CDR3 DNA: TGCGCCAGCAGCCCGGGCATAGGGAGCAACGAGCAGTACTTC
J gene: TRBJ2-2; V gene: TRBV5-5; clone size: NA; D gene: NA; CDR3 protein: CASSSLLTGSGELFF; CDR3 DNA: TGTGCCAGCAGCTCCCTCCTGACAGGTTCCGGGGAGCTGTTTTTT
J gene: TRBJ2-1; V gene: TRBV29-1; clone size: NA; D gene: NA; CDR3 protein: CSVEDLIRPEQFF; CDR3 DNA: TGCAGCGTTGAAGATCTAATACGCCCTGAGCAGTTCTTC
J gene: TRBJ2-1; V gene: TRBV11-2; clone size: few; D gene: NA; CDR3 protein: CASRLPVHNEQFF; CDR3 DNA: TGTGCCAGCAGGCTTCCGGTCCACAATGAGCAGTTCTTC
J gene: TRBJ2-7; V gene: TRBV27; clone size: NA; D gene: TRBD2; CDR3 protein: CASSPTTAGATYEQYF; CDR3 DNA: TGTGCCAGCAGTCCGACCACAGCGGGAGCCACCTACGAGCAGTACTTC
J gene: TRBJ2-2; V gene: TRBV2; clone size: few; D gene: TRBD2; CDR3 protein: CASSEGLAGDTGELFF; CDR3 DNA: TGTGCCAGCAGTGAGGGTTTAGCGGGAGACACCGGGGAGCTGTTTTTT
J gene: TRBJ2-6; V gene: TRBV7-3; clone size: few; D gene: NA; CDR3 protein: CASSLIRRSGANVLTF; CDR3 DNA: TGTGCCAGCAGCTTAATTAGGCGCTCTGGGGCCAACGTCCTGACTTTC
J gene: TRBJ1-5; V gene: TRBV4-1; clone size: few; D gene: NA; CDR3 protein: CASSQALGGNQPQHF; CDR3 DNA: TGCGCCAGCAGCCAGGCCCTAGGGGGAAATCAGCCCCAGCATTTT
J gene: TRBJ1-5; V gene: TRBV7-2; clone size: few; D gene: TRBD1; CDR3 protein: CASSRDSANQPQHF; CDR3 DNA: TGTGCCAGCAGCAGGGACAGCGCCAATCAGCCCCAGCATTTT
J gene: TRBJ2-3; V gene: TRBV12-5; clone size: NA; D gene: NA; CDR3 protein: CASAIESTQYF; CDR3 DNA: TGTGCTAGTGCAATTGAGTCTACGCAGTATTTT
J gene: TRBJ2-1; V gene: TRBV12-3/TRBV12-4; clone size: NA; D gene: NA; CDR3 protein: CASRPYYAGEQFF; CDR3 DNA: TGTGCCAGCAGGCCTTACTACGCTGGTGAGCAGTTCTTC
J gene: TRBJ1-1; V gene: TRBV7-3; clone size: many; D gene: NA; CDR3 protein: CASSLTGELTEAFF; CDR3 DNA: TGTGCCAGCAGCTTAACGGGGGAGTTGACTGAAGCTTTCTTT
J gene: TRBJ2-2; V gene: TRBV5-1; clone size: NA; D gene: TRBD2; CDR3 protein: CASSGRPSSGGNTGELFF; CDR3 DNA: TGCGCCAGCAGCGGGCGGCCCTCTAGCGGGGGGAACACCGGGGAGCTGTTTTTT